One sample yielded the 21 T cell receptor beta chains listed below, sequenced in a study of cytomegalovirus exposure and HLA in healthy donors. Primers: 60 Vbeta forward and 13 Jbeta reverse. The repertoire was sequenced with immunoSEQ multiplex PCR; TCRdb's copy has only in-frame clones and lacks some. This sample's table has more than 40,000 clones. Sequencing was performed on PBMCs. The receptors were gathered from a male donor in good health and CMV-seronegative.

The V gene is TRBV7-9, the J gene TRBJ1-1; 7 nucleotides align to TRBD1. V shed 5 bases and J 0 bases; nucleotides not matched to a gene: 6. Per germline, CDR1 SEHNR and CDR2 FQNEAQ (reference sequence). The CDR3 consists of 15 residues. The CDR3 DNA follows: TGTGCCAGCAGCACCGGACAGGCCATGAACACTGAAGCTTTCTTT. Its protein product is CASSTGQAMNTEAFF.

The rearrangement joins TRBV6-5 to TRBJ2-3; TRBD2 matches 10 bases. Germline CDR1 is MNHEY and CDR2 is SVGAGI. V dropped 7 bases and J dropped 3; count of bases not matched to a gene: 4. There are 14 residues in the CDR3. Here the CDR3 reads CASKERGGTDTQYF. For the CDR3, the DNA is TGTGCCAGCAAGGAGCGGGGGGGAACAGATACGCAGTATTTT.

The J gene is TRBJ1-4, the V gene TRBV5-5, with 8 bases identical to TRBD1. The germline CDR1 and CDR2 sequences are SGHKS and YYEKEE (reference sequence). V shed 2 bases, J shed 5 bases, and the junction held 8 bases outside the gene matches. The CDR3 loop spans 16 amino acids. DNA for the CDR3: TGTGCCAGCAGCTTTGGACAGGGCTTCTTGAATGAAAAACTGTTTTTT. It yields the protein CASSFGQGFLNEKLFF.

CDR3 protein: CSVEMEQGFFYEQYF. For the CDR3, the DNA is TGCAGCGTTGAAATGGAACAGGGGTTTTTCTACGAGCAGTACTTC. V usage is TRBV29-1 and J usage is TRBJ2-5; 7 bases agree with TRBD1. The J call is doubtful: the DNA matches TRBJ2-7 better. This CDR3 is built from 15 residues. Germline V lookup: CDR1 SQVTM, CDR2 ANQGSEA.

The chain employs TRBV30 and TRBJ1-2; the D gene is possibly TRBD1 (5 bases). Trimming took 2 bases from V and 4 from J, leaving 17 bases between them. This CDR3 region has 15 residues. From germline, CDR1 is GTSNPN and CDR2 SVGIG (reference sequence). The CDR3 loop reads CAWSKWQGDSYGYTF. CDR3 sequence (DNA): TGTGCCTGGAGTAAGTGGCAGGGTGACAGCTATGGCTACACCTTC.

The rearrangement links TRBV4-1 to TRBJ2-1; the D is unclear. Trimming removed 0 bases at V and 4 bases at J, with 13 bases between. Germline CDR1 is MGHRA and CDR2 is YSYEKL. The CDR3 has 16 amino acids. CDR3 nucleotide sequence: TGCGCCAGCAGCCAAGATAACTACCCGCAATACAATGAGCAGTTCTTC. It yields the protein CASSQDNYPQYNEQFF.

The chain links TRBV5-1 to TRBJ1-2; TRBD1 might be the D (6 bases). Trimming took off 5 bases at V and 4 bases at J, with 15 bases between the two ends. This CDR3 is built from 14 residues. Germline loops: CDR1 SGHRS, CDR2 YFSETQ. DNA for the CDR3: TGCGCCAGCAGGGAGGGGGGGATCGCCTATGGCTACACCTTC. It specifies CASREGGIAYGYTF.

The genes are TRBV5-6 and TRBJ1-2, with a weak D call TRBD1 (5 bases). This CDR3 has 16 residues. The V end was cut by 4 bases, the J end by 3 bases, with 19 bases between. Germline assignment: CDR1 SGHDT and CDR2 YYEEEE. CDR3 in DNA: TGTGCCAGCAGCCGTATTTGGGGGGACGATGACTATGGCTACACCTTC. It encodes CASSRIWGDDDYGYTF.

The chain links TRBV6-6 to TRBJ1-2; unclear D gene. Germline-derived CDR1 and CDR2 are MNHNY and SVGAGI (reference sequence). V shed 6 bases and J shed 4 bases, with 15 bases lying between them. The length of the CDR3 is 14 residues. The CDR3 region has the DNA TGTGCCAGCAGCCACGGGGAGACGGGCTATGGCTACACCTTC. Encoded protein: CASSHGETGYGYTF.

This chain uses TRBV6-5 with TRBJ2-1, with 8 bases that match TRBD1. This CDR3 region has 15 residues. Trimming at V came to 6 bases and at J to 3 bases, leaving 7 bases not matched to a gene. Per the germline V gene, CDR1 is MNHEY and CDR2 is SVGAGI. The CDR3 DNA reads as TGTGCCAGCAGCATCGACAGGGGCCTCTACAATGAGCAGTTCTTC. This encodes CASSIDRGLYNEQFF.

The CDR3 sequence: CASSESAGEWQPQHF. The CDR3 region has the DNA TGTGCCAGCAGTGAATCCGCAGGGGAGTGGCAGCCCCAGCATTTT. The V gene is TRBV25-1, the J gene TRBJ1-5; tentative D call: TRBD1 (6 bases). In germline, CDR1 is MGHDK, CDR2 SYGVNS. V gave up 1 base and J gave up 7 bases, with 14 bases separating them. This CDR3 spans 15 amino acids.

The J gene is TRBJ2-7, the V gene TRBV5-4, with D tentatively TRBD2 (6 bases). The germline V gene has CDR1 SGHNT and CDR2 YYREEE (reference sequence). Trimming stripped 5 bases from V and 2 bases from J, with 14 bases between. The CDR3 has 14 amino acids. CDR3 DNA: TGTGCCAGCAGTCCCAATGGAGGGACCTACGAGCAGTACTTC. Translating gives CASSPNGGTYEQYF.

The chain is built from TRBV18 and TRBJ2-3, with TRBD1 matching 8 bases. Germline trimming cut 3 bases from V and 0 bases from J; bases unmatched to any gene: 5. This CDR3 is built from 16 residues. CDR1 and CDR2 (germline): KGHSH, LQKENI. CDR3 sequence: CASSPLDRASTDTQYF. The CDR3 DNA reads TGTGCCAGCTCACCGCTGGACAGGGCTAGCACAGATACGCAGTATTTT. Based on the CDR3 plus reference TRBV18 and TRBJ2-3, the full variable domain is NAGVMQNPRHLVRRRGQEARLRCSPMKGHSHVYWYRQLPEEGLKFMVYLQKENIIDESGMPKERFSAEFPKEGPSILRIQQVVRGDSAAYFCASSPLDRASTDTQYFGPGTRLTVL.

This clone is identified as large from frequency. The chain is built from TRBV6-6 and TRBJ2-4; 9 nucleotides line up with TRBD2. The CDR3 runs to 14 residues. Germline V gene sequence: CDR1 MNHNY, CDR2 SVGAGI (reference sequence). The V and J ends lost 8 bases and 8 bases, in that order; junction bases with no gene match: 10. CDR3 in amino acids: CASAGGGATDIQYF. Written as DNA, the CDR3 is TGTGCCAGCGCGGGCGGGGGGGCGACGGACATTCAGTACTTC.

The chain has TRBV29-1 and TRBJ1-6; 11 positions match TRBD1. The CDR3 length is 13 residues. The germline V gene encodes CDR1 SQVTM and CDR2 ANQGSEA. The trim removed 6 bases at V and 7 bases at J, leaving 2 bases unmatched. CDR3: CSVRTGGNSPLHF. As DNA, the CDR3 is TGCAGCGTCCGGACAGGGGGCAATTCACCCCTCCACTTT.

This chain uses TRBV2 with TRBJ2-2; no clear D. Trimming cost V 7 bases and J 6 bases, with 15 bases left between them. The CDR3 consists of 14 residues. Germline V gene sequence: CDR1 SNHLY, CDR2 FYNNEI. CDR3 loop: CASNYVFSSGELFF. As DNA, the CDR3 is TGTGCCAGCAATTATGTTTTTAGTTCCGGGGAGCTGTTTTTT. Full variable domain (missing parts from reference TRBV2 and TRBJ2-2): EPEVTQTPSHQVTQMGQEVILRCVPISNHLYFYWYRQILGQKVEFLVSFYNNEISEKSEIFDDQFSVERPDGSNFTLKIRSTKLEDSAMYFCASNYVFSSGELFFGEGSRLTVL.

This rearrangement joins TRBV5-1 to TRBJ1-2; D is uncertain. V lost 5 bases to trimming and J lost 1 base, with 15 bases between them. The CDR3 length is 15 residues. The germline V gene encodes CDR1 SGHRS and CDR2 YFSETQ. The CDR3 DNA is TGCGCCAGCAGGGCGACGGAGGGCCGTAACTATGGCTACACCTTC. Its translation is CASRATEGRNYGYTF.

V usage is TRBV7-9 and J usage is TRBJ2-7, with D possibly TRBD2 on 6 matching bases. Trimming stripped 3 bases from V and 3 bases from J, with 12 bases between. The germline V gene has CDR1 SEHNR and CDR2 FQNEAQ (reference sequence). This CDR3 has 14 residues. The CDR3 DNA follows: TGTGCCAGCAGCTTTGGCGGGGATGGCTACGAGCAGTACTTC. This encodes CASSFGGDGYEQYF. Looking up the rest from reference TRBV7-9 and TRBJ2-7 gives the full variable domain: DTGVSQNPRHKITKRGQNVTFRCDPISEHNRLYWYRQTLGQGPEFLTYFQNEAQLEKSRLLSDRFSAERPKGSFSTLEIQRTEQGDSAMYLCASSFGGDGYEQYFGPGTRLTVT.

The chain uses TRBV4-2 and TRBJ1-1, with D perhaps matching TRBD1 (5 bases). Trimming removed 0 bases at V and 5 bases at J, with 13 bases between. Germline V gene lookup returns CDR1 LGHNA and CDR2 YNFKEQ. The CDR3 has 15 residues. The CDR3 coding sequence is TGTGCCAGCAGCCAAGATAAGTTCGGGGGAACTGAAGCTTTCTTT. This encodes CASSQDKFGGTEAFF.

The V call is TRBV11-2, the J call TRBJ1-4, with 10 bases identical to TRBD1. Germline-derived CDR1 and CDR2 are SGHAT and FQNNGV. V lost 6 bases and J lost 4; bases outside the gene matches: 11. The CDR3 spans 17 residues. In DNA, the CDR3 is TGTGCCAGCAGGCACTCGACAGGGGGCGTTAATAATGAAAAACTGTTTTTT. It specifies CASRHSTGGVNNEKLFF.

The CDR3 loop is CASSWDRGKSNYGYTF. The CDR3 nucleotides read TGTGCCAGCAGCTGGGACAGGGGGAAATCTAACTATGGCTACACCTTC. This chain joins TRBV5-4 and TRBJ1-2; 11 positions match TRBD1. V was clipped by 3 bases and J by 0 bases; unmatched bases: 4. CDR1 and CDR2 from the germline V gene are SGHNT and YYREEE (reference sequence). The length of the CDR3 is 16 residues.